Listed here are 9 T cell receptor beta chains from one sample, sequenced in a study of glioma-infiltrating T cells. Using RNA template, CDR3s of TCR alpha and beta were amplified with iRepertoire arm-PCR. TCRdb recomputed calls from the multiplex PCR reads with MiXCR, one row per CDR3 protein. The sample has 150,000 to 200,000 distinct CDR3 sequences; 43% are singletons. Sequencing input: glioma tissue, nonneoplastic brain tissue, or PBMCs (not recorded which). The receptor source for this set is a human donor with low-grade glioma or glioblastoma, undergoing nonglioma brain surgery, or in good health (not recorded which).

This clonotype was counted at least ten times. The chain uses TRBV18 and TRBJ2-7, with 9 bases identical to TRBD1. The CDR3 runs 14 residues. CDR1 and CDR2 (germline): KGHSH, LQKENI. J gave up 5 bases and V 6 bases, and 8 bases lay outside the gene matches. CDR3 sequence reads: CASSPGGQGNEQYF. The CDR3 nucleotides read TGTGCCAGCTCCCCCGGAGGACAGGGGAACGAGCAGTACTTC.

The sample holds many counts of this clonotype. V is TRBV6-6 and J is TRBJ2-1; D unresolved. This CDR3 has 14 residues. V lost 0 bases to trimming and J lost 4 bases, with 7 bases between them. CDR1 is MNHNY and CDR2 is SVGAGI in the germline V gene (reference sequence). The CDR3 reads CASSYSGKYNEQFF. The DNA for the CDR3 is TGTGCCAGCAGTTACTCGGGCAAATACAATGAGCAGTTCTTC.

In this sample, this clonotype turned up a few times. The chain joins TRBV29-1 to TRBJ2-1; D is perhaps TRBD1 or TRBD2 (5 bases each). From germline, CDR1 is SQVTM and CDR2 ANQGSEA. Trimming left V 3 bases short and J 7 bases short, with 13 bases between. The CDR3 length is 13 residues. CDR3 bases: TGCAGCGTTGACAGGGCGAGGGGAAATGAGCAGTTCTTC. It specifies CSVDRARGNEQFF.

V usage is TRBV7-9 and J usage is TRBJ1-4; 8 nucleotides line up with TRBD1. The trim removed 5 bases at V and 8 bases at J, leaving 10 bases unmatched. CDR1 and CDR2 from the germline V gene are SEHNR and FQNEAQ (reference sequence). This CDR3 spans 15 amino acids. CDR3 nucleotide sequence: TGTGCCAGCAGCATCCTCCTCCGGGACAGGGAAAAACTGTTTTTT. Protein: CASSILLRDREKLFF.

This chain links TRBV4-1 with TRBJ2-7, with 8 bases identical to TRBD1. Germline V gives CDR1 MGHRA, CDR2 YSYEKL. This CDR3 has 16 residues. The CDR3 DNA reads as TGCAGCGTTGGAAACCCAGGACAGGGAACGATGAGCGAGCAGTACTTC. It codes for CSVGNPGQGTMSEQYF.

This rearrangement joins TRBV6-5 to TRBJ2-7; D unresolved. CDR1 is MNHEY and CDR2 is SVGAGI in the germline V gene. Trimming stripped 8 bases from V and 3 bases from J, with 17 bases between. There are 14 residues in the CDR3. Here the CDR3 DNA reads TGTGCCAGCGGTGAAGTTACTGGTTTCTACGAGCAGTACTTC. Its translation: CASGEVTGFYEQYF.

On this clonotype itself: A junction boundary mismatches the germline segment, possibly from a read error. The rearrangement links TRBV27 to TRBJ2-6; D is uncertain. The CDR3 is 13 residues long. Per germline, CDR1 MNHEY and CDR2 SMNVEV (reference sequence). The CDR3 loop reads CAGRHPGANVLTF. The CDR3 nucleotides are TGTGCCGGCAGACATCCTGGGGCCAACGTCCTGACTTTC.

Turning to this clonotype: Its ends do not fully match the called genes, so a read error is possible. The rearrangement joins TRBV5-5 to TRBJ1-1; 8 bases are a match to TRBD1. This CDR3 has 16 amino acids. Looked up from germline, CDR1 is SGHKS and CDR2 is YYEKEE (reference sequence). In DNA, the CDR3 is TGCGCCAGCAGCTTGCAAGGAAATCCCGGACAGGGTGAAGCTTTATTT. Protein sequence: CASSLQGNPGQGEALF.

The J gene is TRBJ2-7, the V gene TRBV11-2; TRBD2 aligns across 7 bases. CDR3 length: 14 amino acids. CDR1 is SGHAT, CDR2 FQNNGV, per germline. V gave up 4 bases and J gave up 3 bases; unmatched junction bases: 6. This chain's CDR3 is CASSSIAGCYEQYF. The CDR3 nucleotides read TGTGCCAGCAGCTCAATAGCGGGTTGCTACGAGCAGTACTTC.